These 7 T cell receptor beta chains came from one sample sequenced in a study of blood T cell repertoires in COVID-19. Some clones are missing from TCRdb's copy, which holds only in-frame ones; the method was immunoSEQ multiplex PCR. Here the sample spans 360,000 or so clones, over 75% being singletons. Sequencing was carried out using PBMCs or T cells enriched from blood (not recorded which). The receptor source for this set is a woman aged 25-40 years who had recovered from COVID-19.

The CDR3 protein is CASSVSSGSNEQFF. In DNA, the CDR3 is TGCGCCAGCAGCGTCAGCAGCGGGAGCAATGAGCAGTTCTTC. The rearrangement uses TRBV5-1 and TRBJ2-1; 8 bases map to TRBD2. The junction had 6 bases not matched to a gene; V was cut back by 4 bases and J by 6 bases. This CDR3 comprises 14 residues. Looked up from germline, CDR1 is SGHRS and CDR2 is YFSETQ. The full variable domain, its missing parts supplied by reference TRBV5-1 and TRBJ2-1, is KAGVTQTPRYLIKTRGQQVTLSCSPISGHRSVSWYQQTPGQGLQFLFEYFSETQRNKGNFPGRFSGRQFSNSRSEMNVSTLELGDSALYLCASSVSSGSNEQFFGPGTRLTVL.

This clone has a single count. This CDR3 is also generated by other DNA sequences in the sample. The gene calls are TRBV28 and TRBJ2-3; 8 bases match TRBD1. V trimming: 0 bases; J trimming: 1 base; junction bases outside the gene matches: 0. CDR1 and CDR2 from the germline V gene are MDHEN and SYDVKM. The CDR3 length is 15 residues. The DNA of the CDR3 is TGTGCCAGCAGTTTATGGACAGGGGGCACAGATACGCAGTATTTT. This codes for CASSLWTGGTDTQYF.

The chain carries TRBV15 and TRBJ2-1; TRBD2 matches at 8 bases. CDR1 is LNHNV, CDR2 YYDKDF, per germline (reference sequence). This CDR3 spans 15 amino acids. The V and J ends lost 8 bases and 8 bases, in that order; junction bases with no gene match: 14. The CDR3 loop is CATRDPGTSRYEQFF. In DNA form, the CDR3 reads TGTGCCACCCGCGATCCCGGGACTAGTCGTTATGAGCAGTTCTTC.

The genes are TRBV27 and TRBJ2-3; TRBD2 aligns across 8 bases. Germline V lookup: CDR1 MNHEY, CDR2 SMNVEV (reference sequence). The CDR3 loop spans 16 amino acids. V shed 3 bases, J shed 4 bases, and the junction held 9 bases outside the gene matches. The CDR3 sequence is CASSLRRGGRPDTQYF. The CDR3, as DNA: TGTGCCAGCAGTTTGAGACGGGGGGGCCGCCCAGATACGCAGTATTTT.

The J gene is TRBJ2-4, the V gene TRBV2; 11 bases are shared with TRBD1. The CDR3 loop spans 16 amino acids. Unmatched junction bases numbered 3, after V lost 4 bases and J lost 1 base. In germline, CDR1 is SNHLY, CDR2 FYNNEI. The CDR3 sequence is CASSGTGGFAKNIQYF. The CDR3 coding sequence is TGTGCCAGCAGTGGGACAGGGGGCTTTGCCAAAAACATTCAGTACTTC.

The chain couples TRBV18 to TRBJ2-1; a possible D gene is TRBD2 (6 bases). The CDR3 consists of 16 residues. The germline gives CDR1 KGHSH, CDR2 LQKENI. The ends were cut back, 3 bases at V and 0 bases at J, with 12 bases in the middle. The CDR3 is CASSPQIGSSYNEQFF. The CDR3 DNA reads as TGTGCCAGCTCACCTCAGATCGGGAGCTCCTACAATGAGCAGTTCTTC.

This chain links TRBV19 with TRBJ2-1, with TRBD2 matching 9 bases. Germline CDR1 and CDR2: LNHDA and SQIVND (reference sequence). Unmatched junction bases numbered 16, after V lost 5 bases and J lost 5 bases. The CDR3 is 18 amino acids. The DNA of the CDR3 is TGTGCCAGTAGTCAGCGGCTAGCGGGGATCCGAGAGAACAATGAGCAGTTCTTC. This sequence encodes CASSQRLAGIRENNEQFF.